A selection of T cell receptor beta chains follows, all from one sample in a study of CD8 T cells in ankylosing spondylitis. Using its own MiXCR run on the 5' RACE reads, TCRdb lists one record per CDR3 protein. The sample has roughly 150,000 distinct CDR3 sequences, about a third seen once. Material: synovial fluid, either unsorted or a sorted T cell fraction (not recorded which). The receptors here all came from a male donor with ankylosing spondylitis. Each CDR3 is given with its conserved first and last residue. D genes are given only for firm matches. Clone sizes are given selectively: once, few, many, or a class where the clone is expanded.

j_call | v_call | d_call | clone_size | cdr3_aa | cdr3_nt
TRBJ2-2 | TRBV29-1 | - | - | CSVVPGTAGELFF | TGCAGCGTTGTACCCGGGACTGCCGGGGAGCTGTTTTTT
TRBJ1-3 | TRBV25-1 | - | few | CASRNSGNTIYF | TGTGCCAGCAGGAACTCTGGAAACACCATATATTTT
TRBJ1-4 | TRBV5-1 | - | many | CASSAMGTMDEKLFF | TGCGCCAGCAGCGCGATGGGGACAATGGATGAAAAACTGTTTTTT
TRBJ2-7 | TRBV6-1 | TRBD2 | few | CASSKPGLAAYEQYF | TGTGCCAGCAGTAAACCGGGACTAGCCGCCTACGAGCAGTACTTC
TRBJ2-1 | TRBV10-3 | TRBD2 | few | CAISEGTSGGARNEQFF | TGTGCCATCAGCGAGGGGACTAGCGGGGGGGCCCGGAATGAGCAGTTCTTC
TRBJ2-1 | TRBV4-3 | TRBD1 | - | CASSPEDRENNEQFF | TGCGCCAGCAGCCCAGAGGACAGGGAAAACAATGAGCAGTTCTTC
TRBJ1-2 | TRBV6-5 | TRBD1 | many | CASSWGQGSTYGYTF | TGTGCCAGCAGTTGGGGACAGGGATCGACCTATGGCTACACCTTC
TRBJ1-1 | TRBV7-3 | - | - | CASSLSPGLNTEAFF | TGTGCCAGCAGCTTAAGTCCTGGGTTGAACACTGAAGCTTTCTTT
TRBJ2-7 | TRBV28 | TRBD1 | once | CASSLSGTGAFEQYF | TGTGCCAGCAGCCTATCCGGGACAGGAGCCTTCGAGCAGTACTTC
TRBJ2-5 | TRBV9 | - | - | CASSVGDVWWETQYF | TGTGCCAGCAGCGTAGGTGATGTCTGGTGGGAGACCCAGTACTTC
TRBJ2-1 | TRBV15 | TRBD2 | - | CATSNLAGGRDEQFF | TGTGCCACCAGCAACTTAGCGGGAGGCAGGGATGAGCAGTTCTTC
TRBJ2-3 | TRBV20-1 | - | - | CSAPQRYGRTDTQYF | TGCAGTGCTCCACAACGCTATGGACGCACAGATACGCAGTATTTT
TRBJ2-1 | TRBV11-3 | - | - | CASSLGGRQFF | TGTGCCAGCAGCTTAGGAGGAAGGCAGTTCTTC
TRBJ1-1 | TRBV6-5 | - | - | CASVRAGRVNTEAFF | TGTGCCAGCGTTCGGGCCGGGAGGGTGAACACTGAAGCTTTCTTT
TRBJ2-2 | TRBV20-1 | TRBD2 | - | CSATSGENTGELFF | TGCAGTGCCACTAGCGGGGAGAACACCGGGGAGCTGTTTTTT
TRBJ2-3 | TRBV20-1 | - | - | CSARLTVETQYF | TGCAGTGCTAGGCTGACAGTCGAGACGCAGTATTTT
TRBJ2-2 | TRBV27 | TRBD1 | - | CASRTLRQGWRELFF | TGTGCCAGCAGGACACTACGACAGGGCTGGCGGGAGCTGTTTTTT
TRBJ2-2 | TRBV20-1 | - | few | CSARSGGTNTGELFF | TGCAGTGCTAGATCTGGCGGGACTAACACCGGGGAGCTGTTTTTT
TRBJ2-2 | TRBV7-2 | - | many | CASSSYRVGELFF | TGTGCCAGCAGTTCTTACCGGGTCGGGGAGCTGTTTTTT
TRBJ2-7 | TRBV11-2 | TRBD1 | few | CASSLGQGLSYEQYF | TGTGCCAGCAGTCTGGGACAGGGCCTCTCCTACGAGCAGTACTTC
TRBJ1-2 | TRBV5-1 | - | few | CASSSGRASGYGYTF | TGCGCCAGCAGCTCGGGACGGGCTTCCGGCTATGGCTACACCTTC
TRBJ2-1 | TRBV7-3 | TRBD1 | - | CASSLGQGAGNEQFF | TGTGCCAGCAGCTTAGGACAGGGGGCGGGGAATGAGCAGTTCTTC
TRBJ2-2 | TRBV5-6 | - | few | CASSLVARGAVAGELFF | TGTGCCAGCAGCTTGGTGGCCCGGGGGGCGGTCGCCGGGGAGCTGTTTTTT
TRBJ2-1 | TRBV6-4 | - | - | CASVSSHEQFF | TGTGCCAGCGTCTCCTCTCATGAGCAGTTCTTC
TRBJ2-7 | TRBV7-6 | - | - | CASSPPGTDAQYF | TGTGCCAGCAGCCCCCCGGGGACGGATGCGCAGTACTTC
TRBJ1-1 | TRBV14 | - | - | CASSQDPSTEAFF | TGTGCCAGCAGCCAAGATCCCAGCACTGAAGCTTTCTTT
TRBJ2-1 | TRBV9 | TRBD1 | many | CASSVGGTDYNEQFF | TGTGCCAGCAGCGTAGGAGGGACAGACTACAATGAGCAGTTCTTC
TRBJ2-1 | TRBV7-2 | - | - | CASSLVGLDYNEQFF | TGTGCCAGCAGCTTAGTGGGGCTGGACTACAATGAGCAGTTCTTC
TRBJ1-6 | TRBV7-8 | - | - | CASSAQPDSPLHF | TGTGCCAGCAGCGCACAGCCCGATTCACCCCTCCACTTT
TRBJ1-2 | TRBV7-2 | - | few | CASSLPGTLNYGYTF | TGTGCCAGCAGCTTACCCGGGACACTGAACTATGGCTACACCTTC
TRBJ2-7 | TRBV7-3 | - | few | CASSLKPGVWNEQYF | TGTGCCAGCAGCTTAAAGCCTGGGGTTTGGAACGAGCAGTACTTC
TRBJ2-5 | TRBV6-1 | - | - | CASSEFSGGRETQYF | TGTGCCAGCAGTGAATTTTCGGGGGGCCGGGAGACCCAGTACTTC
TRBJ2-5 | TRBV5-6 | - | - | CASSALGGLQQETQYF | TGTGCCAGCAGCGCCCTCGGGGGACTCCAACAAGAGACCCAGTACTTC
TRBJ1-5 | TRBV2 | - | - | CASRPGGNQPQHF | TGTGCCAGCAGGCCAGGGGGCAATCAGCCCCAGCATTTT
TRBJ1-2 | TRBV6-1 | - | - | CASSPRAGTLEFSGYTF | TGTGCCAGCAGTCCGAGGGCGGGGACCCTAGAGTTTAGTGGCTACACCTTC
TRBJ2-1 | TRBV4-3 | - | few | CASSQDLGGGSDEQFF | TGCGCCAGCAGCCAAGATCTAGGAGGGGGGAGTGATGAGCAGTTCTTC
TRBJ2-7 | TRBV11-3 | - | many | CASSLRPPPSYEQYF | TGTGCCAGCAGCTTACGTCCCCCTCCCTCCTACGAGCAGTACTTC
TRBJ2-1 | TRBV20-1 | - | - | CSAPKTGTYNEQFF | TGCAGTGCTCCCAAAACAGGGACCTACAATGAGCAGTTCTTC
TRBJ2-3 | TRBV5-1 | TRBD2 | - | CASSLGDYTDTQYF | TGCGCCAGCAGCTTGGGGGACTACACAGATACGCAGTATTTT
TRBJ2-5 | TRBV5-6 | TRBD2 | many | CASSPQAGDQETQYF | TGTGCCAGCAGCCCGCAGGCGGGGGACCAAGAGACCCAGTACTTC
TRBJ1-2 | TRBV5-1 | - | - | CASSPVGASNYGYTF | TGCGCCAGCAGCCCGGTGGGGGCTTCTAACTATGGCTACACCTTC
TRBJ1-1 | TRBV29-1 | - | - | CSVEDQGGMNTEAFF | TGCAGCGTTGAAGATCAAGGGGGTATGAACACTGAAGCTTTCTTT
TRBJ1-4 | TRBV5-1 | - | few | CASSLVSGNEKLFF | TGCGCCAGCAGCTTGGTCTCGGGAAATGAAAAACTGTTTTTT
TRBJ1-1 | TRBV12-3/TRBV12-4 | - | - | CASSLTTVNTEAFF | TGTGCCAGCAGTTTGACGACGGTGAACACTGAAGCTTTCTTT
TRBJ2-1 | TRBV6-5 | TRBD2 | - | CASSYSAGLAGANEQFF | TGTGCCAGCAGTTACTCGGCGGGACTAGCGGGAGCTAATGAGCAGTTCTTC
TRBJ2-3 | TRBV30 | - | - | CAWSVGDTQYF | TGTGCCTGGAGTGTAGGGGATACGCAGTATTTT
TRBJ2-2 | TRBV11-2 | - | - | CASSLGLTGELFF | TGTGCCAGCAGCTTGGGTTTAACCGGGGAGCTGTTTTTT
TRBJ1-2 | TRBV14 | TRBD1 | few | CASSQDLYRGGGYTF | TGTGCCAGCAGCCAAGATCTGTACAGGGGCGGCGGCTACACCTTC
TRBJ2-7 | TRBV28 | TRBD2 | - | CAGGGSYEQYF | TGTGCGGGGGGAGGGAGCTACGAGCAGTACTTC
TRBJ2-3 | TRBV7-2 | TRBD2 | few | CASSRRREGSTDTQYF | TGTGCCAGCAGCCGAAGGCGGGAGGGTAGCACAGATACGCAGTATTTT
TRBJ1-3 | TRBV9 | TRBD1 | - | CASSAQGAVGNTIYF | TGTGCCAGCAGCGCACAGGGGGCGGTTGGAAACACCATATATTTT